This T cell receptor beta chain was found in a study of T and B cells in COVID-19 patients. Study details: Peripheral blood came from COVID-19 patients with active infection or after recovery.

TRB rearrangements were amplified by multiplex PCR with BIOMED2 TRB-A/B primers. TCRdb itself ran the multiplex PCR reads through MiXCR, one entry per CDR3 protein. Of about 20,000 distinct CDR3 sequences listed, around 28% are singletons. In its sample, this clonotype was seen a few times. Each TRB amplification used roughly 230-550 ng of genomic DNA from blood. Material for sequencing was blood. The receptor was isolated from a human donor who had recovered from COVID-19.

CDR3 residues: CAWSLRPSAYNEQFF. CDR3 bases: TGTGCCTGGAGTCTGAGGCCGAGTGCCTACAATGAGCAGTTCTTC. V and J are TRBV30 and TRBJ2-1; D remains ambiguous. Trimming pared 2 bases from V and 2 bases from J, leaving 13 bases between. This CDR3 comprises 15 residues. Looked up from germline, CDR1 is GTSNPN and CDR2 is SVGIG (reference sequence). The full variable domain, with the rest looked up from reference TRBV30 and TRBJ2-1, is SQTIHQWPATLVQPVGSPLSLECTVEGTSNPNLYWYRQAAGRGLQLLFYSVGIGQISSEVPQNLSASRPQDRQFILSSKKLLLSDSGFYLCAWSLRPSAYNEQFFGPGTRLTVL.